Sequencing of this T cell receptor (beta chain) was carried out in a study of cytomegalovirus exposure and HLA in healthy donors. The PCR used 60 Vbeta and 13 Jbeta primers. Source study methods: Unique TCR beta chains numbered roughly 84 million in a later analysis, with 10 million to 14 million shared. Method: immunoSEQ multiplex PCR; TCRdb's copy keeps in-frame clones and lacks some. V, J and clone size reflect that table, while D and trimming were determined from the DNA. The table has about 200,000 clones, roughly 80% seen once. General observations from the study: Later on, an analysis tied roughly 17,000 TCR beta sequences to HLA alleles at 0.05 false discovery rate. Cytomegalovirus status was reportedly diagnosed by the classifier with high specificity and sensitivity.

V was cut by 2 bases and J by 11 bases, with 10 bases left in between. Germline V gives CDR1 GTSNPN, CDR2 SVGIG (reference sequence). The CDR3 loop spans 12 amino acids. With regard to this clone: Its antigen is still unknown.

The genes are TRBV30 and TRBJ1-6; D unresolved. The TCR sequence derives from a woman between 25 and 40 years old in good health and CMV-seronegative. The sample taken for sequencing was PBMCs. CDR3 amino acids: CAWSREFTPLHF. The CDR3 DNA follows: TGTGCCTGGAGTCGGGAGTTTACACCCCTCCACTTT.